A single sample gave rise to the 9 T cell receptor beta chains below, sequenced in a study of CD8 T cells in Susac syndrome. After extraction with the RNeasy kit, about 0.45 to 1 ug of the RNA was reverse transcribed using random hexamers. Via MiXCR, TCRdb re-called the immunoSEQ multiplex PCR reads, giving one row per CDR3 protein. The sample has approximately 150,000 distinct CDR3 sequences; roughly 94% are singletons. Sequencing used CD4+ T cells from PBMCs. The source of these receptors is a human donor with multiple sclerosis.

This clonotype was seen more than once but under ten times. The V and J genes are TRBV4-1 and TRBJ1-2, with D hard to call. Trimming left V 1 base short and J 7 bases short, with 16 bases between. In germline, CDR1 is MGHRA, CDR2 YSYEKL. This CDR3 is 15 amino acids long. The CDR3 here is CASSQADEGWAGYTF. CDR3 DNA: TGCGCCAGCAGCCAAGCGGATGAAGGGTGGGCTGGCTACACCTTC.

The chain has TRBV20-1 and TRBJ2-7; TRBD2 aligns across 10 bases. J lost 3 bases, V lost 0 bases, and 5 bases had no gene match. This CDR3 comprises 15 residues. The germline gives CDR1 DFQATT, CDR2 SNEGSKA (reference sequence). CDR3 coding DNA: TGCAGTGCTAGAGATAGTAGCGGGAGGCGCTACGAGCAGTACTTC. This translates into CSARDSSGRRYEQYF.

CDR3 amino acids: CASSTFDRDQPQHF. The DNA of the CDR3 is TGTGCCAGCAGTACCTTCGACAGGGATCAGCCCCAGCATTTT. V and J are TRBV2 and TRBJ1-5; 7 nucleotides agree with TRBD1. The CDR3 spans 14 residues. CDR1 SNHLY and CDR2 FYNNEI come from the germline V gene. V trimming: 5 bases; J trimming: 5 bases; junction bases outside the gene matches: 6.

The rearrangement uses TRBV28 and TRBJ2-3; D possibly uses TRBD1 or TRBD2 (5 bases each). V was shortened by 6 bases and J by 9 bases, with 13 bases between the two germline ends. The CDR3 sequence is 12 residues long. Germline V gene lookup returns CDR1 MDHEN and CDR2 SYDVKM. CDR3 protein: CASSRGRGTQYF. The CDR3 DNA sequence: TGTGCCAGCAGCCGTGGTCGGGGCACGCAGTATTTT.

In this sample, this clonotype turned up a few times. For the CDR3, the DNA is TGTGCCAGCACTTACAGGAACACTGAAGCTTTCTTT. Translating it yields CASTYRNTEAFF. The chain joins TRBV28 to TRBJ1-1; D unresolved. This CDR3 region has 12 residues. V was cut by 7 bases and J by 1 base, with 7 bases left in between. Germline CDR1 and CDR2: MDHEN and SYDVKM.

The V call is TRBV29-1, the J call TRBJ1-1; tentative D call: TRBD1 (5 bases). CDR1 and CDR2 (germline): SQVTM, ANQGSEA. The germline V and J ends were trimmed by 6 bases and 4 bases, with 15 bases remaining between them. The length of the CDR3 is 13 residues. CDR3 bases: TGCAGCGTGGCGGGGGAGTTCGCCACTGAAGCTTTCTTT. Translation gives CSVAGEFATEAFF.

J is TRBJ1-5 and V is TRBV18, with D hard to call. V was cut by 2 bases and J by 5 bases, with 7 bases left in between. Germline assignment: CDR1 KGHSH and CDR2 LQKENI. The CDR3 length is 13 residues. Here the CDR3 DNA reads TGTGCCAGCTCACCAGGGCGGGATCAGCCCCAGCATTTT. Amino acids: CASSPGRDQPQHF. The complete variable domain, with remaining parts taken from reference TRBV18 and TRBJ1-5, reads NAGVMQNPRHLVRRRGQEARLRCSPMKGHSHVYWYRQLPEEGLKFMVYLQKENIIDESGMPKERFSAEFPKEGPSILRIQQVVRGDSAAYFCASSPGRDQPQHFGDGTRLSIL.

CDR3 DNA: TGTGCCAGCAGCGACCGGGACAGGGGCTACGAGCAGTACTTC. This sequence encodes CASSDRDRGYEQYF. The V and J genes are TRBV9 and TRBJ2-7, with 10 bases aligning to TRBD1. This CDR3 is built from 14 residues. Unmatched junction bases numbered 3, after V lost 3 bases and J lost 3 bases. CDR1 and CDR2 from the germline V gene are SGDLS and YYNGEE.

This chain links TRBV28 with TRBJ1-5, with TRBD1 matching over 7 bases. The CDR3 has 15 amino acids. Germline V gene sequence: CDR1 MDHEN, CDR2 SYDVKM. Trimming cost V 9 bases and J 0 bases; bases outside gene matches: 8. The CDR3 DNA follows: TGTGCCAGTCAGGGGGGGACAGTTAGCAATCAGCCCCAGCATTTT. Its translation is CASQGGTVSNQPQHF.